In its sample, the clone carrying this TCR beta chain was seen many times. Its antigen is not identified. This sample was included in a study of identical twins. Broader study findings: With abundant cord blood beta clonotypes, insertions were fewer; memory repertoires showed no such pattern. Part of the zero-insertion signal could reflect confounding by invariant MAIT and iNKT cells.

The CDR3 is 11 amino acids. Trimming removed 4 bases from V and 1 base from J, with 4 bases in between. Germline-derived CDR1 and CDR2 are DFQATT and SNEGSKA (reference sequence). MiXCR, applied by TCRdb to the 5' RACE reads, yields one record per CDR3 protein. Seen here are roughly 690,000 distinct CDR3 sequences, roughly 6.2% observed once, and the top ten hold about 2%. The chain couples TRBV20-1 to TRBJ2-5; D is unresolved. Sequenced sample: naive T cells sorted from blood. This sequence originates from a man younger than 35 in good health. The CDR3 nucleotides read TGCAGTGCTATGGTCCAAGAGACCCAGTACTTC. It translates to CSAMVQETQYF.